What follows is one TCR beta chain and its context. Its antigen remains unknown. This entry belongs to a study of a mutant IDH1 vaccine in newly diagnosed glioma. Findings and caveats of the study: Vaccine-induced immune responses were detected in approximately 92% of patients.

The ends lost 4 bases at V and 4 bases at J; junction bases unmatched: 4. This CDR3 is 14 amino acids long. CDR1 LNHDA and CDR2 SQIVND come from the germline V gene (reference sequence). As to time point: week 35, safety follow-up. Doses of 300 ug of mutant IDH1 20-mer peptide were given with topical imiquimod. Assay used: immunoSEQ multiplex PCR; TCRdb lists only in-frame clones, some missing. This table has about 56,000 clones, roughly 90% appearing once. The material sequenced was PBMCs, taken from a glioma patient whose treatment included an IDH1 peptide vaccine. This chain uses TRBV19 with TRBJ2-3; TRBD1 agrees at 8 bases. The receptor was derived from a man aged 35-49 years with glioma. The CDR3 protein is CASSKPGGPDTQYF. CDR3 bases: TGTGCCAGTAGTAAGCCAGGGGGCCCAGATACGCAGTATTTT. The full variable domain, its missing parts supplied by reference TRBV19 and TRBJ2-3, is DGGITQSPKYLFRKEGQNVTLSCEQNLNHDAMYWYRQDPGQGLRLIYYSQIVNDFQKGDIAEGYSVSREKKESFPLTVTSAQKNPTAFYLCASSKPGGPDTQYFGPGTRLTVL.